This T cell receptor (beta chain) emerged from a study of T cells in tumors after PD-1 blockade. Study overall: Daily vismodegib 150 mg continued in a subset of anti-PD-1-treated patients.

Assay used: immunoSEQ multiplex PCR; TCRdb lists only in-frame clones, some missing. Counted here are some 60,000 clones, 80% occurring once; the ten biggest clones make up roughly an eighth. Germline CDR1 and CDR2: SGHRS and YFSETQ. The CDR3 totals 15 residues. V dropped 5 bases and J dropped 4 bases, with 18 bases sitting between them. To note about this clone: The antigen remains undetermined.

General study findings and limits: Some novel exhausted tumor clones appeared in pre-treatment blood, suggesting peripheral recruitment.

The chain combines TRBV5-1 with TRBJ1-1; perhaps TRBD1 as D (6 bases). This specimen was PBMCs, taken before anti-PD-1 treatment. The clonotype was recovered from a human donor with basal cell carcinoma. The CDR3 coding sequence is TGCGCCAGCAGTCAGTGGACAGACCGGGGCACTGAAGCTTTCTTT. Protein: CASSQWTDRGTEAFF.